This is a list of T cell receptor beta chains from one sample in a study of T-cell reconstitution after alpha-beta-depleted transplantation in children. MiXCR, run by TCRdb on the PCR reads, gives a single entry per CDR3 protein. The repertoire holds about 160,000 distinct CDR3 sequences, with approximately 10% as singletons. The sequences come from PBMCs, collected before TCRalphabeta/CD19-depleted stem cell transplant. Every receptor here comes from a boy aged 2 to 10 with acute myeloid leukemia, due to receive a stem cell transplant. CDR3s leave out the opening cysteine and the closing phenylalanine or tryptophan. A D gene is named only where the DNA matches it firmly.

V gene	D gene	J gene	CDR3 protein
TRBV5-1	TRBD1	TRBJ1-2	ASSSPQGAANYGYT
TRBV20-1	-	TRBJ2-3	SARGQNTDTQY
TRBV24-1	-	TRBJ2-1	ATSEGVGRTPGEQF
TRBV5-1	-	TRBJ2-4	ASSGRDTENIQY
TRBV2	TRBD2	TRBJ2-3	ASSEGALAGVN
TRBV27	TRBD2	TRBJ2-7	ASSFRTSSYEQY
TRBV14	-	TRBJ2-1	ASSQLYNEQF
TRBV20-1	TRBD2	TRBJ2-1	SARGWRRGGRSYNEQF
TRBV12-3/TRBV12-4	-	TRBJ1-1	ASGLNGATEAF
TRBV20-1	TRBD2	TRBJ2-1	SALGLAGSSYNEQF
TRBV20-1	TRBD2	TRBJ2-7	SARAPLAGRDEQY
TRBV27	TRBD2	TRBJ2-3	ASSLRASGGARTDTQY
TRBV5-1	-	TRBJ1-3	ASSLAGLPYGNTIY
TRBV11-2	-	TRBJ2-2	ASSFGVYVSSELF
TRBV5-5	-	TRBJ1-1	ASSLVARPDRPRAEAF
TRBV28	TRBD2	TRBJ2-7	ASSTRVRLAVHEQY
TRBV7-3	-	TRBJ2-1	ASSLGFNNEQF
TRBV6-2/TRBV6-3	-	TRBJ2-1	ASGAGPSSYNEQF
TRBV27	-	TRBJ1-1	ASSSGVTEAF
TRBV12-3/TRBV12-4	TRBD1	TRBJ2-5	ASSFLTGNRETQY
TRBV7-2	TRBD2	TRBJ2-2	ASSQGLAGTGELF
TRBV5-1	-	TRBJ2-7	ASTKTDTSYEQY
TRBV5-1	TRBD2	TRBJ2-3	ASSSGLAGDLNTDTQY
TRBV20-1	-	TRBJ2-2	SARDLTTRVNTGELF
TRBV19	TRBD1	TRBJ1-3	ASSITPGTGTSGNTIY
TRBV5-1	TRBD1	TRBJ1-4	ASSLTGAALF
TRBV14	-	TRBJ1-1	ASSPVGGGYTEAF